This T cell receptor beta chain is drawn from a study of blood T cell repertoires in COVID-19. Study details: Sites in the United States, Italy and Spain provided acute and convalescent COVID-19 samples. PBMCs, B-cell-depleted T cells, or T cells provided the cDNA or gDNA that made up the material.

With 5 bases clipped from V and 9 bases from J, the junction kept 3 bases outside the gene matches. CDR3 length: 13 residues. Germline V CDR1 and CDR2: SGHNT, YENEEA. In the study's own analysis: The authors estimated nucleated cell counts from reference gene primer amplification. TCRdb's copy holds only in-frame clones and misses some; the assay was immunoSEQ multiplex PCR. V, J and clone size were drawn from that table, and D and trimming were deduced from the DNA. The table lists about 130,000 clones, around 78% of them singletons. The rearrangement joins TRBV11-3 to TRBJ2-5; 13 bases agree with TRBD2. The sequenced sample was peripheral blood. This clonotype was obtained from a human donor in a cohort sampled during active COVID-19. The CDR3 region has the DNA TGTGCCAGCAGCCAGGGACTAGCGGGGCCCCAGTACTTC. Amino acid sequence: CASSQGLAGPQYF.